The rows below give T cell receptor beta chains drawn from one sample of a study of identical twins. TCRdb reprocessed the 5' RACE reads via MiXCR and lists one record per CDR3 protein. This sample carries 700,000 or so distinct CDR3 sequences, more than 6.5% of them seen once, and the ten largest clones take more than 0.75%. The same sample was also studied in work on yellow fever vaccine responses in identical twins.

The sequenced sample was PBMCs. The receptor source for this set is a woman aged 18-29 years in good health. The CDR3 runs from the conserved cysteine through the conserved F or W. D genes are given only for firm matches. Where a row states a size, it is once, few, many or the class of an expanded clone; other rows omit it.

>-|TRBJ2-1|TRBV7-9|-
CASSLALDVYIRFF
TGTGCCAGCAGCTTAGCGCTAGACGTATATATTCGGTTCTTC
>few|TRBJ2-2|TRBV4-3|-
CASSQETRHTGELFF
TGCGCCAGCAGCCAAGAGACCAGGCATACCGGGGAGCTGTTTTTT
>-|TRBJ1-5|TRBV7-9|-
CASSLAEGPNQPQHF
TGTGCCAGCAGCTTAGCCGAGGGGCCGAATCAGCCCCAGCATTTT
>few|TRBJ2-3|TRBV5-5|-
CASSLASVALTDTQYF
TGTGCCAGCAGCTTGGCGAGCGTCGCCCTCACAGATACGCAGTATTTT
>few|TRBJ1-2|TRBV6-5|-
CASSYEQYYGYTF
TGTGCCAGCAGTTACGAGCAGTACTATGGCTACACCTTC
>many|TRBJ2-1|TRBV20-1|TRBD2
CSARELAGFLNEQFF
TGCAGTGCTAGAGAACTAGCGGGATTTTTAAATGAGCAGTTCTTC
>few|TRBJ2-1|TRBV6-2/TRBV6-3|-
CASSRDFSSSYNEQFF
TGTGCCAGCAGTCGGGACTTTTCCAGCTCCTACAATGAGCAGTTCTTC
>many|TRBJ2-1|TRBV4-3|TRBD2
CASSQVTSGSGSEQFF
TGCGCCAGCAGCCAAGTCACTAGCGGGAGCGGCAGTGAGCAGTTCTTC
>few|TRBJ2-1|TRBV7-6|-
CASSLPDNNEQFF
TGTGCCAGCAGCTTACCAGATAACAATGAGCAGTTCTTC
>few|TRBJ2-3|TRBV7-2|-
CASSLRAGGLTDTQYF
TGTGCCAGCAGCTTACGAGCCGGGGGACTCACAGATACGCAGTATTTT
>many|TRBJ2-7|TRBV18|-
CASSPSQDFYEQYF
TGTGCCAGCTCACCTTCCCAGGATTTCTACGAGCAGTACTTC
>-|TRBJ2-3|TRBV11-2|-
CATRKTGGDTQYF
TGTGCCACCCGAAAGACGGGTGGGGATACGCAGTATTTT
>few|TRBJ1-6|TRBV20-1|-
CSASNNSPLHF
TGCAGTGCTAGCAATAATTCACCCCTCCACTTT
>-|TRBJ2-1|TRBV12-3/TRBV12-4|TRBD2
CASSRTSGALDEQFF
TGTGCCAGCAGCCGGACTAGCGGGGCCTTGGATGAGCAGTTCTTC
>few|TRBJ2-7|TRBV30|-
CAWNQGGEQYF
TGTGCCTGGAACCAAGGGGGCGAGCAGTACTTC
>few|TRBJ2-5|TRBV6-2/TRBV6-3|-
CASSYPDMYQETQYF
TGTGCCAGCAGTTACCCTGATATGTACCAAGAGACCCAGTACTTC
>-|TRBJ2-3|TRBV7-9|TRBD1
CARTGNVTDTQYF
TGTGCCAGGACAGGGAATGTCACAGATACGCAGTATTTT
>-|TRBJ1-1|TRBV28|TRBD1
CASSLTGISTEAFF
TGTGCCAGCAGTTTGACAGGGATAAGCACTGAAGCTTTCTTT
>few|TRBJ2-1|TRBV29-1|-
CSVDGGIEQFF
TGCAGCGTTGACGGGGGTATTGAGCAGTTCTTC
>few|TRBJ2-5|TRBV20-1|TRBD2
CSAQRGDTQETQYF
TGCAGTGCTCAGCGGGGGGATACCCAAGAGACCCAGTACTTC
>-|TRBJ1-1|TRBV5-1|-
CASSLAMGPTEAFF
TGCGCCAGCAGCTTGGCCATGGGACCCACTGAAGCTTTCTTT
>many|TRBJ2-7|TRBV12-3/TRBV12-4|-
CASSFLAVSYEQYF
TGTGCCAGCAGTTTCTTAGCGGTCTCCTACGAGCAGTACTTC
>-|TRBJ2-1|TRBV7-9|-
CASSFTPDEQFF
TGTGCCAGCAGCTTTACTCCAGATGAGCAGTTCTTC
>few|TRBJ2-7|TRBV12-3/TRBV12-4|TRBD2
CASCISGLGEQYF
TGTGCCAGCTGCATTTCCGGACTAGGCGAGCAGTACTTC
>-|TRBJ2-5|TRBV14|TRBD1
CASSHSFGTGGEETQYF
TGTGCCAGCAGCCACTCATTTGGGACAGGGGGCGAAGAGACCCAGTACTTC
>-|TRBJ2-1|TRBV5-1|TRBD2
CASSLALAGGANEQFF
TGCGCCAGCAGCTTGGCCCTAGCGGGAGGGGCCAATGAGCAGTTCTTC
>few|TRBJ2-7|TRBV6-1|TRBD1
CASSELAGGFYEQYF
TGTGCCAGCAGTGAGTTGGCAGGGGGATTCTACGAGCAGTACTTC
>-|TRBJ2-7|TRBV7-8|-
CASSPEARIYEQYF
TGTGCCAGCAGCCCCGAGGCTCGAATCTACGAGCAGTACTTC
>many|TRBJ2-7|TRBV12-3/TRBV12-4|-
CASSFTGPYEQYF
TGTGCCAGCAGTTTTACAGGACCCTACGAGCAGTACTTC
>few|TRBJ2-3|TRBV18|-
CASSPITAGSFGDTQYF
TGTGCCAGCTCACCAATTACAGCCGGGTCGTTTGGGGATACGCAGTATTTT
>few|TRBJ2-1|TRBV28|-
CASSTPEGEVYEQFF
TGTGCCAGCAGTACCCCGGAGGGGGAAGTGTATGAGCAGTTCTTC
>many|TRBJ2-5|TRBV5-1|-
CASSMAYSQETQYF
TGCGCCAGCAGCATGGCTTATTCGCAAGAGACCCAGTACTTC
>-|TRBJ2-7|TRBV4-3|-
CASSHLLGDLGPYEQYF
TGCGCCAGCAGCCACCTTTTGGGGGATTTAGGTCCCTACGAGCAGTACTTC
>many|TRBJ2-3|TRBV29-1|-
CSVEWRESTDTQYF
TGCAGCGTCGAATGGAGGGAGTCCACAGATACGCAGTATTTT
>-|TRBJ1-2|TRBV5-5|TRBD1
CASSVDRGLAMGYTF
TGTGCCAGCAGCGTGGACAGGGGTCTCGCTATGGGCTACACCTTC
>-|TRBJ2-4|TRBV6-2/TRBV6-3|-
CASQRDAKNIQYF
TGTGCCAGCCAAAGGGACGCCAAAAACATTCAGTACTTC
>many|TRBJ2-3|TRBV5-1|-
CASSWTTSTDTQYF
TGCGCCAGCAGCTGGACTACTAGCACAGATACGCAGTATTTT
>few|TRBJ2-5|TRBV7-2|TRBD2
CASSLAGGSLETQYF
TGTGCCAGCAGCTTAGCAGGCGGGAGTCTGGAGACCCAGTACTTC
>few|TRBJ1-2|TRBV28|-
CASSPAWGMNYGYTF
TGTGCCAGCAGCCCCGCCTGGGGGATGAACTATGGCTACACCTTC
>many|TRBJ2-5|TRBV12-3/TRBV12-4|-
CASSLTRRETQYF
TGTGCCAGCAGTTTAACCCGTCGGGAGACCCAGTACTTC
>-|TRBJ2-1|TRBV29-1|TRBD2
CSVRERGGNEQFF
TGCAGCGTGAGGGAGCGGGGGGGCAATGAGCAGTTCTTC
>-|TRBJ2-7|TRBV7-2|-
CASSLEYPPSEQYF
TGTGCCAGCAGCTTAGAGTACCCCCCCTCCGAGCAGTACTTC
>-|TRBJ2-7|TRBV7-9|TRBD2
CASSPPGLGPYEQYF
TGTGCCAGCAGCCCGCCGGGACTAGGGCCCTACGAGCAGTACTTC
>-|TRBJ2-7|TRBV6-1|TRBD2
CASSAIAGGQSYEQYF
TGTGCCAGCAGTGCGATAGCGGGGGGGCAGTCCTACGAGCAGTACTTC
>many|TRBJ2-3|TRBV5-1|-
CASSLYRRIETDTQYF
TGCGCCAGCAGCTTGTACCGCAGAATAGAAACAGATACGCAGTATTTT
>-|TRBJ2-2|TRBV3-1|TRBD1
CASSLNPGQGTTGELFF
TGTGCCAGCAGCCTCAACCCTGGACAGGGGACCACCGGGGAGCTGTTTTTT
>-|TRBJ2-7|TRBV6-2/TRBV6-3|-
CASSYSDWVFNYEQYF
TGTGCCAGCAGTTACTCGGACTGGGTTTTTAACTACGAGCAGTACTTC
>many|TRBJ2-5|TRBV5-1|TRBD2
CASSRSGGVQETQYF
TGCGCCAGCAGCCGTAGCGGGGGGGTCCAAGAGACCCAGTACTTC
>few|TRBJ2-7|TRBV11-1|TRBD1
CASSRGLGTGSPYEQYF
TGTGCCAGCAGTCGTGGGTTGGGGACAGGGTCTCCCTACGAGCAGTACTTC
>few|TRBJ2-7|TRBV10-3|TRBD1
CAISAGTGSYEQYF
TGTGCCATCAGTGCCGGGACAGGCTCCTACGAGCAGTACTTC
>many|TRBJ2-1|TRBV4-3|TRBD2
CASSHPGGYNEQFF
TGCGCCAGCAGCCACCCGGGAGGGTACAATGAGCAGTTCTTC
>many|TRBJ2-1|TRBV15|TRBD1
CATSTGRQGFNEQFF
TGTGCCACCAGCACTGGAAGACAGGGTTTTAATGAGCAGTTCTTC
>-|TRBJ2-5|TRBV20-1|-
CSARDLGMQRETQYF
TGCAGTGCTAGAGATCTGGGAATGCAAAGAGAGACCCAGTACTTC
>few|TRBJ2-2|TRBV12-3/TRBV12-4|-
CASRPSGGGAYTGELFF
TGTGCCAGCCGGCCCTCAGGAGGGGGCGCGTACACCGGGGAGCTGTTTTTT